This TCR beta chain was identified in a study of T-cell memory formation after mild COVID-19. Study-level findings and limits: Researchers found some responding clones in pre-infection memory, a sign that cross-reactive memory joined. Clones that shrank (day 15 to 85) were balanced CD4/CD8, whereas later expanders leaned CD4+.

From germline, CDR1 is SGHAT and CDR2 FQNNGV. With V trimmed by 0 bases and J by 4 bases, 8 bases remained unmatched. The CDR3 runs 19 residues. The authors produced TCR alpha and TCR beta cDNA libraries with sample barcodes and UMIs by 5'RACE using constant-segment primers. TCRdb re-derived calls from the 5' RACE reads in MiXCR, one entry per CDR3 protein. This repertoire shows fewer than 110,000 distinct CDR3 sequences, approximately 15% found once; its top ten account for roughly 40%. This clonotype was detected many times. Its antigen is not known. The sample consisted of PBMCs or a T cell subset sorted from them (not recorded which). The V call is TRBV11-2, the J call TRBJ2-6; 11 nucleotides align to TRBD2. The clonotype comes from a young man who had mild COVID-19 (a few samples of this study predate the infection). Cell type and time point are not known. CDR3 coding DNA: TGTGCCAGCAGCTTAGAGGCTAGCGGGGGGCCATCCGGGGCCAACGTCCTGACTTTC. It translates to CASSLEASGGPSGANVLTF.